This T cell receptor beta chain was retrieved from a study of T cell changes during pregnancy in multiple sclerosis. Germline values: CDR1 SGHNT, CDR2 YENEEA. This CDR3 has 17 residues. The V and J ends lost 5 bases and 0 bases, in that order; junction bases with no gene match: 11. This clone was seen a single time. The table came from immunoSEQ multiplex PCR; TCRdb's copy has only in-frame clones and leaves some out. The profile covers roughly 45,000 clones, with 80% to 95% appearing a single time and 7.5% to 9% taken by the ten largest. The clonotype was recovered from a female donor with multiple sclerosis, enrolled in a pregnancy study. The gene calls are TRBV11-3 and TRBJ2-3, with 7 bases matching TRBD2. Specimen: CD8+ T cells from peripheral blood mononuclear cells, collected after pregnancy. CDR3 DNA: TGTGCCAGCAGCCCCAGGGCGGGGCGGGGGAGCACAGATACGCAGTATTTT. Its translation: CASSPRAGRGSTDTQYF.